This T cell receptor beta chain was identified during a study of blood T cell repertoires in COVID-19. Germline CDR1 reads ENHRY; CDR2 reads SYGVKD. CDR3 length: 14 residues. Germline trimming cut 7 bases from V and 10 bases from J; bases unmatched to any gene: 12. TCRdb's copy holds only in-frame clones and misses some; the assay was immunoSEQ multiplex PCR. The sample has about 480,000 clones; around 89% are singletons. This TCR was sampled from a woman aged 30 to 39 with acute or convalescent COVID-19. The chain links TRBV10-3 to TRBJ2-3, with 9 bases that match TRBD2. The material sequenced was peripheral blood. The CDR3 region has the DNA TGTGCCATCATGGGTAGCGGGGGAGGTCAGGCGCAGTATTTT. Translation: CAIMGSGGGQAQYF.